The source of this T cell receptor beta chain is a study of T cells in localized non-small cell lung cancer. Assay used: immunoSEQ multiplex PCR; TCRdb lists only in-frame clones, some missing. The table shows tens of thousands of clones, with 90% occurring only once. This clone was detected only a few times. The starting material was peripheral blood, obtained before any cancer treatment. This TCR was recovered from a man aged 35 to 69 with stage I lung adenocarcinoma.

CDR3: CASILESSGANVLTF. As DNA, the CDR3 is TGTGCCAGCATCCTAGAGAGCTCTGGGGCCAACGTCCTGACTTTC. The chain uses TRBV6-1 and TRBJ2-6; D gene ambiguous. Germline-derived CDR1 and CDR2 are MNHNS and SASEGT. The germline V and J ends were trimmed by 7 bases and 0 bases, with 10 bases remaining between them. The CDR3 has 15 amino acids.